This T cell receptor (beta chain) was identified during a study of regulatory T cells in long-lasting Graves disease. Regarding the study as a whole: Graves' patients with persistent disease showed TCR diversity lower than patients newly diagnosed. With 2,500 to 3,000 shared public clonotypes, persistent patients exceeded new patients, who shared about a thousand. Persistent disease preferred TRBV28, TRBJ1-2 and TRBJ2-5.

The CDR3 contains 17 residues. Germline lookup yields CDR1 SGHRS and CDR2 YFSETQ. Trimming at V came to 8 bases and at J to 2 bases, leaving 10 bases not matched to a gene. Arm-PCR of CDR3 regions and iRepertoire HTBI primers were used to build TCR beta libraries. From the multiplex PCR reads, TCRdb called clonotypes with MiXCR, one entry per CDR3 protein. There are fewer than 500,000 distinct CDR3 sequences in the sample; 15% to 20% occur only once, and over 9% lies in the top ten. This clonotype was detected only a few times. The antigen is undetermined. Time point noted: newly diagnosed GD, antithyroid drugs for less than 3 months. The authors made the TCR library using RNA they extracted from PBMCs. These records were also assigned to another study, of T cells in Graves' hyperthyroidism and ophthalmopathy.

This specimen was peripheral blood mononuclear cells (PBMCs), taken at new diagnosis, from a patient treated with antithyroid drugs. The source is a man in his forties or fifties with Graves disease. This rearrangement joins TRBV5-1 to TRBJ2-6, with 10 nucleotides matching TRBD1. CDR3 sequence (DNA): TGCGCCAGTTCTCGACAGGGGGCGAATGCTGGGGCCAACGTCCTGACTTTC. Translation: CASSRQGANAGANVLTF.